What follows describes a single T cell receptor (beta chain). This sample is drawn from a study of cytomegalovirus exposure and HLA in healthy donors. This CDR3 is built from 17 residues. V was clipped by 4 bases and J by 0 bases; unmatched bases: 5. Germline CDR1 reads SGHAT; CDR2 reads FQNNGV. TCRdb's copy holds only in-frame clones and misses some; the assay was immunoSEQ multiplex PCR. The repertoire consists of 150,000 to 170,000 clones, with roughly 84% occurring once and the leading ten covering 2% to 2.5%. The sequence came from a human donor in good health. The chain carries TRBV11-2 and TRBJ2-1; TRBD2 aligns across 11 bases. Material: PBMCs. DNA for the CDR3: TGTGCCAGCAGCTCCCGGACTAGCGGGCCCTCCTACAATGAGCAGTTCTTC. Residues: CASSSRTSGPSYNEQFF. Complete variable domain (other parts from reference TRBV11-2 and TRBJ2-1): EAGVAQSPRYKIIEKRQSVAFWCNPISGHATLYWYQQILGQGPKLLIQFQNNGVVDDSQLPKDRFSAERLKGVDSTLKIQPAKLEDSAVYLCASSSRTSGPSYNEQFFGPGTRLTVL.